The 8 T cell receptor beta chains below were found in one sample sequenced in a study of blood T cell repertoires in COVID-19. Clones were read by immunoSEQ multiplex PCR, and TCRdb kept only the in-frame ones, dropping some. The table has approximately 400,000 clones, roughly nine tenths seen once. Sequenced: PBMCs or T cells enriched from blood (not recorded which). These receptors originate from a woman in her forties who had been exposed to COVID-19.

The gene calls are TRBV6-6 and TRBJ2-2; D ambiguous. The CDR3 spans 12 residues. Germline V gene lookup returns CDR1 MNHNY and CDR2 SVGAGI (reference sequence). V was cut by 7 bases and J by 3 bases, with 6 bases left in between. Here the CDR3 DNA reads TGTGCCAGCAACCGGGACACCGGGGAGCTGTTTTTT. It encodes CASNRDTGELFF.

The chain employs TRBV18 and TRBJ1-1, with 9 nucleotides matching TRBD1. Per germline, CDR1 KGHSH and CDR2 LQKENI. V was clipped by 3 bases and J by 5 bases; unmatched bases: 10. The CDR3 consists of 16 residues. The CDR3 is CASSPTRDRVKTEAFF. CDR3 bases: TGTGCCAGCTCACCGACCCGGGACAGGGTTAAGACTGAAGCTTTCTTT.

The J gene is TRBJ2-1, the V gene TRBV24-1; TRBD2 matches 11 bases. V shed 5 bases, J shed 4 bases, and the junction held 9 bases outside the gene matches. In germline, CDR1 is KGHDR, CDR2 SFDVKD. The CDR3 covers 17 residues. CDR3 residues: CATSGGSGTSGYNEQFF. The CDR3 DNA sequence: TGTGCCACCAGTGGGGGATCCGGGACTAGCGGTTACAATGAGCAGTTCTTC.

The genes are TRBV7-9 and TRBJ1-1; TRBD1 matches 8 bases. This CDR3 contains 16 residues. CDR1 is SEHNR and CDR2 is FQNEAQ in the germline V gene (reference sequence). The V gene end was trimmed by 5 bases and the J gene end by 1 base; junction bases not matched to a gene: 9. In DNA form, the CDR3 reads TGTGCCAGCAGCCAGAGGACAGGGCAAGGGAACACTGAAGCTTTCTTT. Residues: CASSQRTGQGNTEAFF.

The rearrangement links TRBV24-1 to TRBJ2-3; D unclear. Looked up from germline, CDR1 is KGHDR and CDR2 is SFDVKD. Trimming removed 8 bases at V and 4 bases at J, with 21 bases between. The CDR3 sequence is 16 residues long. This CDR3 is CATTSKASEVADTQYF. CDR3 nucleotides: TGTGCCACCACCTCAAAAGCAAGCGAGGTTGCAGATACGCAGTATTTT.

The chain links TRBV20-1 to TRBJ2-5; D is possibly TRBD1 (6 bases). Germline assignment: CDR1 DFQATT and CDR2 SNEGSKA (reference sequence). The CDR3 is 14 residues long. The V end lost 3 bases, the J end lost 2 bases, and 13 bases lay between the germline ends. The CDR3 coding sequence is TGCAGTGCTAGTGCATTGGGGGCTCAAGAGACCCAGTACTTC. Protein product: CSASALGAQETQYF.

This clone has only one observation. The rearrangement uses TRBV6-6 and TRBJ1-6, with D unresolved. CDR3 size: 14 residues. In germline, CDR1 is MNHNY, CDR2 SVGAGI (reference sequence). Trimming cost V 3 bases and J 5 bases, with 8 bases left between them. CDR3 nucleotide sequence: TGTGCCAGCAGTTATGAGGCCAATAATTCACCCCTCCACTTT. It encodes CASSYEANNSPLHF.

The DNA for the CDR3 is TGTGCCAGCAGCCAAGCAGGGCAGACTAACTATGGCTACACCTTC. It encodes CASSQAGQTNYGYTF. This rearrangement joins TRBV4-2 to TRBJ1-2; TRBD1 is a possible D gene (5 bases). V lost 1 base, J lost 0 bases, and 9 bases lay in between. This CDR3 is built from 15 residues. Germline assignment: CDR1 LGHNA and CDR2 YNFKEQ.